This T cell receptor (beta chain) was captured by sequencing in a study of T cell repertoires in cytomegalovirus infection. V was pared by 1 base and J by 4 bases, with 8 bases of the junction left unmatched. The CDR3 contains 15 residues. From germline, CDR1 is DFQATT and CDR2 SNEGSKA (reference sequence). From the reads, TCRdb called clonotypes with MiXCR, one entry per CDR3 protein. The sample lists around 180,000 distinct CDR3 sequences, under 30% occurring once. This receptor was taken from a human donor in good health (CMV status not recorded). Some clones in this sample may be carry-over from other donors' samples. The chain is built from TRBV20-1 and TRBJ1-2; TRBD1 matches at 8 bases. The sample consisted of PBMCs. The CDR3 region is CSARAPGTGSYGYTF. The CDR3 bases are TGCAGTGCTAGAGCCCCCGGGACAGGATCCTATGGCTACACCTTC.